This T cell receptor beta chain was found in a study of tumor-infiltrating lymphocytes in localized non-small cell lung cancer. The study's findings and limits: T-cell fraction did not differ between immunotypes IM1 and IM2. Technical variation could not be separated from intratumor heterogeneity here. Compared with uninvolved lung, tumors showed higher T cell infiltration by TCRbeta sequencing.

The CDR3 covers 14 residues. Germline CDR1 reads SQVTM; CDR2 reads ANQGSEA. The trim removed 5 bases at V and 3 bases at J, leaving 6 bases unmatched. As for this clone: Antigen: not known.

The method was immunoSEQ multiplex PCR; TCRdb's version includes in-frame clones alone and lacks a portion of them. The data hold over 10,000 clones, with 79% observed a single time. Material for sequencing was lung tumor tissue. The receptor was isolated from a human donor with non-small cell lung cancer. V and J are TRBV29-1 and TRBJ2-2; 7 nucleotides line up with TRBD2. CDR3 amino acids: CSVKKLADTGELFF. The CDR3 DNA reads as TGCAGCGTTAAGAAGCTAGCGGACACCGGGGAGCTGTTTTTT.